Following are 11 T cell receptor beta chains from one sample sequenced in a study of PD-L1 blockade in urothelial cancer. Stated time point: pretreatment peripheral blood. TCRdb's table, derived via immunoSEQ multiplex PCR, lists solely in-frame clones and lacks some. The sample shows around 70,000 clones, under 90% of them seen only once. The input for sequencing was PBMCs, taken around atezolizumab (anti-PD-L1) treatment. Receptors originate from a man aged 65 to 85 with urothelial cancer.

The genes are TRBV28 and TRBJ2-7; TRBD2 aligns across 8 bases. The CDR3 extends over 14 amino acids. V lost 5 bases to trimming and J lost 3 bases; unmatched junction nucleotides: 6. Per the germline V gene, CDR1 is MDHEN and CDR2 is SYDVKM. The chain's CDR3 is CASSRGTRDYEQYF. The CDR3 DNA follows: TGTGCCAGCAGTCGCGGGACTAGGGACTACGAGCAGTACTTC.

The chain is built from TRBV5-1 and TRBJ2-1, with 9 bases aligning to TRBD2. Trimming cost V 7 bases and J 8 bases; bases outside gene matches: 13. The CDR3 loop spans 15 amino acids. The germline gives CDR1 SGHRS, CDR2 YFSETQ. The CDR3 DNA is TGCGCCAGCTCCAAGGAGCGGGGGGTTTGGGATGAGCAGTTCTTC. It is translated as CASSKERGVWDEQFF.

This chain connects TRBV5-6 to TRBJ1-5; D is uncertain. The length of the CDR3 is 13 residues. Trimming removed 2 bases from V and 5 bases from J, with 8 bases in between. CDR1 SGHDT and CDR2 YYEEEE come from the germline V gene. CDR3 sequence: CASSFGADQPQHF. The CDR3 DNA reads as TGTGCCAGCAGCTTTGGTGCGGATCAGCCCCAGCATTTT.

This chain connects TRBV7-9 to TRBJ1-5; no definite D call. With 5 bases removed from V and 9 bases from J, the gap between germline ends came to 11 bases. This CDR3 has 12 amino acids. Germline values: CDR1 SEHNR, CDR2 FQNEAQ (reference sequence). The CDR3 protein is CASSTPLSPQHF. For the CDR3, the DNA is TGTGCCAGCAGCACTCCACTCTCGCCCCAGCATTTT. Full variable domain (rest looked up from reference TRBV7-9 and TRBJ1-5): DTGVSQNPRHKITKRGQNVTFRCDPISEHNRLYWYRQTLGQGPEFLTYFQNEAQLEKSRLLSDRFSAERPKGSFSTLEIQRTEQGDSAMYLCASSTPLSPQHFGDGTRLSIL.

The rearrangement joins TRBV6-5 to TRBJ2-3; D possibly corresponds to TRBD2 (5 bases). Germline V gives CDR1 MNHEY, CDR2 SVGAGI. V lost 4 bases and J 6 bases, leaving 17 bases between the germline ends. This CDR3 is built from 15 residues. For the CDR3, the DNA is TGTGCCAGCAGTTTCCTAGCTCCCCGCTCCGATACGCAGTATTTT. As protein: CASSFLAPRSDTQYF.

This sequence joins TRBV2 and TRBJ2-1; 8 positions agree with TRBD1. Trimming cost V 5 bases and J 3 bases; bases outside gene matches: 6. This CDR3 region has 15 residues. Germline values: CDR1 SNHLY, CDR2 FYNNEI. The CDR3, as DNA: TGTGCCAGCAGTTGGGACAGGTCAAACTACAATGAGCAGTTCTTC. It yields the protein CASSWDRSNYNEQFF.

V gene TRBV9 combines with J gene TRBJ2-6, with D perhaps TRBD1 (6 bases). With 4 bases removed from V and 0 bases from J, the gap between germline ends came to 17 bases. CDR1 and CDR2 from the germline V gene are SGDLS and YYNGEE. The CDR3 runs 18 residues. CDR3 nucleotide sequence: TGTGCCAGCAGCCCCAGAGGCAGGGGAACCTCTGGGGCCAACGTCCTGACTTTC. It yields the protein CASSPRGRGTSGANVLTF.

CDR3 protein: CASSEAIQFYNEQFF. In DNA form, the CDR3 reads TGTGCCAGCAGTGAAGCAATCCAATTTTACAATGAGCAGTTCTTC. The gene calls are TRBV6-1 and TRBJ2-1; the D is unclear. The CDR3 covers 15 residues. Germline CDR1 and CDR2: MNHNS and SASEGT. V lost 0 bases to trimming and J lost 4 bases, with 10 bases between them.

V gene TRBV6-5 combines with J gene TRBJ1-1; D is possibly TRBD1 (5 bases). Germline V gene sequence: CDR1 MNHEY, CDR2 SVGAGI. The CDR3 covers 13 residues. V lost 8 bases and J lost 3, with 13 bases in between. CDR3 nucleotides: TGTGCCAGCGGGGGGAGGGGTGACACTGAAGCTTTCTTT. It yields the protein CASGGRGDTEAFF.

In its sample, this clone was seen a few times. The CDR3 protein is CASSPGPSGEKLFF. As DNA, the CDR3 is TGTGCCAGCTCACCGGGACCTAGCGGCGAAAAACTGTTTTTT. V gene TRBV18 combines with J gene TRBJ1-4; weak D call: TRBD1 (5 bases). V lost 3 bases to trimming and J lost 8 bases, with 13 bases between them. The germline gives CDR1 KGHSH, CDR2 LQKENI. The CDR3 covers 14 residues.

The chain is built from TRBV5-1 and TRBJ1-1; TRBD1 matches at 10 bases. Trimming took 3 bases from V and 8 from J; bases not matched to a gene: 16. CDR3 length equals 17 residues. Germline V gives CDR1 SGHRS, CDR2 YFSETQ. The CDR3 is CASSSLRLRDRGAEAFF. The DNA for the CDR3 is TGCGCCAGCAGCTCCCTGCGGTTACGGGACAGGGGCGCGGAAGCTTTCTTT.